These 25 T cell receptor beta chains were all obtained from the same sample, sequenced in a study of neurological immune-mediated disorders. MiXCR, applied by TCRdb to the 5' RACE reads, yields one record per CDR3 protein. In the table there are 25,000 to 30,000 distinct CDR3 sequences, about 12% of which are singletons. The sample consisted of PBMCs. The source is a woman aged 55-75 years in good health.

This clonotype was observed at least ten times. V is TRBV7-2 and J is TRBJ2-2; D possibly corresponds to TRBD2 (6 bases). Germline CDR1 SGHTA, CDR2 FQGNSA. The CDR3 covers 13 residues. The V gene lost 6 bases and the J gene lost 1 base, with 6 bases spanning the gap. This chain's CDR3 is CASRAGNTGELFF. The CDR3 DNA reads TGTGCCAGCAGAGCGGGGAACACCGGGGAGCTGTTTTTT.

This clonotype has at least ten counts. CDR3 sequence: CASSASTGTQETQYF. CDR3 in DNA: TGTGCCAGCAGCGCATCGACAGGGACCCAAGAGACCCAGTACTTC. The chain links TRBV9 to TRBJ2-5, with TRBD1 identical over 7 bases. Germline CDR1 reads SGDLS; CDR2 reads YYNGEE. J gave up 1 base and V 3 bases, and 6 bases lay outside the gene matches. The CDR3 spans 15 residues.

At least ten counts were recorded for this clonotype. The V gene is TRBV10-3, the J gene TRBJ2-7; D possibly corresponds to TRBD2 (6 bases). CDR3 length: 13 amino acids. Germline V gene data show CDR1 as ENHRY and CDR2 as SYGVKD. V shed 5 bases and J shed 6 bases, with 14 bases lying between them. The CDR3 reads CAISRAHGSEQYF. The DNA for the CDR3 is TGTGCCATCAGTAGAGCACACGGGAGCGAGCAGTACTTC.

This clonotype was seen at least ten times. V gene TRBV15 combines with J gene TRBJ2-2; the match to TRBD2 covers 7 bases. Germline V gives CDR1 LNHNV, CDR2 YYDKDF (reference sequence). The CDR3 is 16 amino acids. Trimming cost V 5 bases and J 7 bases; bases outside gene matches: 13. CDR3 sequence reads: CATSVKSGLVNGELFF. CDR3 DNA sequence: TGTGCCACCAGCGTCAAGTCCGGACTAGTCAACGGGGAGCTGTTTTTT.

This clonotype occurred many times. The rearrangement links TRBV5-1 to TRBJ1-5, with a possible D match to TRBD1 (5 bases). This CDR3 has 14 amino acids. V was pared by 1 base and J by 3 bases, with 8 bases between. Germline V gene lookup returns CDR1 SGHRS and CDR2 YFSETQ. The CDR3 sequence is CASSLTGDNQPQHF. The CDR3 DNA is TGCGCCAGCAGCTTGACAGGCGACAATCAGCCCCAGCATTTT.

This clonotype occurred many times. This rearrangement joins TRBV5-1 to TRBJ2-7, with TRBD1 matching over 10 bases. The CDR3 consists of 14 residues. V shed 6 bases, J shed 3 bases, and the junction held 6 bases outside the gene matches. Germline values: CDR1 SGHRS, CDR2 YFSETQ. CDR3 residues: CASKGQGENYEQYF. CDR3 nucleotides: TGCGCCAGCAAAGGACAGGGGGAGAACTACGAGCAGTACTTC. The full variable domain, its missing parts supplied by reference TRBV5-1 and TRBJ2-7, is KAGVTQTPRYLIKTRGQQVTLSCSPISGHRSVSWYQQTPGQGLQFLFEYFSETQRNKGNFPGRFSGRQFSNSRSEMNVSTLELGDSALYLCASKGQGENYEQYFGPGTRLTVT.

This clonotype was seen ten or more times. The V and J genes are TRBV6-5 and TRBJ2-6, with D possibly TRBD2 on 5 matching bases. This CDR3 comprises 16 residues. The germline CDR1 and CDR2 sequences are MNHEY and SVGAGI. Trimming stripped 7 bases from V and 4 bases from J, with 17 bases between. DNA for the CDR3: TGTGCCAGCACCCCGGGGTGGGAATCCGGGGCCAACGTCCTGACTTTC. Translation: CASTPGWESGANVLTF.

This clonotype was recorded at least ten times. The CDR3 DNA follows: TGCAGTGCTAGGAGGGGGGGCGTCAATGAGCAGTTCTTC. It codes for CSARRGGVNEQFF. The genes are TRBV20-1 and TRBJ2-1; D is possibly TRBD2 (7 bases). With 3 bases removed from V and 6 bases from J, the gap between germline ends came to 12 bases. CDR3 length: 13 amino acids. CDR1 is DFQATT and CDR2 is SNEGSKA in the germline V gene (reference sequence).

In its sample, this clonotype was seen many times. The rearrangement links TRBV4-3 to TRBJ1-1, with TRBD1 identical over 7 bases. The germline V gene encodes CDR1 LGHNA and CDR2 YSLEER. J lost 0 bases, V lost 3 bases, and 4 bases had no gene match. The CDR3 is made up of 15 amino acids. The CDR3 protein is CASSQGDSLNTEAFF. Written as DNA, the CDR3 is TGCGCCAGCAGCCAGGGGGACAGCCTGAACACTGAAGCTTTCTTT.

This clonotype was seen many times. V and J are TRBV3-1 and TRBJ2-5, with unresolved D. V was trimmed by 1 base and J by 9 bases, leaving 18 bases between them. The CDR3 runs 15 residues. Germline values: CDR1 LGHDT, CDR2 YNNKEL (reference sequence). DNA of the CDR3: TGTGCCAGCAGCCAAGCCCCAGTGCGAAGAGTGCCCCAGTACTTC. It specifies CASSQAPVRRVPQYF.

This clonotype was observed many times. In nucleotides, the CDR3 is TGTGCCAGCAGCTTAATGGGGTTGAACACTGAAGCTTTCTTT. This translates into CASSLMGLNTEAFF. V gene TRBV7-9 combines with J gene TRBJ1-1; no clear D. Germline V gene data show CDR1 as SEHNR and CDR2 as FQNEAQ (reference sequence). CDR3 size: 14 residues. Trimming stripped 2 bases from V and 0 bases from J, with 7 bases between.

This clonotype was counted ten times or more. The gene calls are TRBV5-1 and TRBJ2-1; 8 nucleotides agree with TRBD2. J lost 2 bases, V lost 2 bases, and 3 bases had no gene match. This CDR3 is 15 amino acids long. The germline gives CDR1 SGHRS, CDR2 YFSETQ. The DNA of the CDR3 is TGCGCCAGCAGCTTTAGCGGGGAGACCTACAATGAGCAGTTCTTC. The encoded protein is CASSFSGETYNEQFF.

The rearrangement joins TRBV7-2 to TRBJ1-1; perhaps TRBD1 as D (6 bases). The CDR3 sequence is 14 residues long. The V and J ends lost 5 bases and 1 base respectively, with 11 bases between them. Germline V CDR1 and CDR2: SGHTA, FQGNSA. CDR3: CASSLGQRNTEAFF. The CDR3 nucleotides are TGTGCCAGCAGCCTCGGACAGAGGAACACTGAAGCTTTCTTT.

In its sample, this clonotype was seen many times. This chain joins TRBV27 and TRBJ1-6; TRBD1 might be the D (5 bases). V was pared by 3 bases and J by 3 bases, with 12 bases between. Per germline, CDR1 MNHEY and CDR2 SMNVEV (reference sequence). The CDR3 spans 16 residues. The CDR3 spells CASSFRDSLYNSPLHF. CDR3 in DNA: TGTGCCAGCAGTTTTAGGGACTCCCTCTATAATTCACCCCTCCACTTT.

The sample holds many counts of this clonotype. V usage is TRBV9 and J usage is TRBJ2-5; possible D gene TRBD2, 7 bases. Trimming took off 4 bases at V and 7 bases at J, with 14 bases between the two ends. The CDR3 is made up of 13 amino acids. Germline V gene lookup returns CDR1 SGDLS and CDR2 YYNGEE. The CDR3 is CASSKGGARTQYF. The CDR3 DNA reads TGTGCCAGCAGCAAGGGGGGGGCCCGGACCCAGTACTTC.

This clonotype is judged medium-sized. The chain has TRBV4-3 and TRBJ2-2; 7 bases are shared with TRBD1. CDR3 length equals 16 residues. CDR1 is LGHNA and CDR2 is YSLEER in the germline V gene. Trimming at V came to 0 bases and at J to 5 bases, leaving 6 bases not matched to a gene. In DNA, the CDR3 is TGCGCCAGCAGCCAAGATCTACAGGGGTTGACCGGGGAGCTGTTTTTT. It translates to CASSQDLQGLTGELFF.

This clonotype has ten or more counts. The rearrangement joins TRBV19 to TRBJ2-1, with TRBD2 as a possible D gene (7 bases). In germline, CDR1 is LNHDA, CDR2 SQIVND (reference sequence). V dropped 5 bases and J dropped 6 bases, with 17 bases sitting between them. The CDR3 runs 15 residues. The CDR3 reads CASSPRLGGRNEQFF. In nucleotides, the CDR3 is TGTGCCAGTAGTCCCCGATTGGGGGGGCGCAATGAGCAGTTCTTC.

In its sample, this clonotype was seen many times. The chain has TRBV7-9 and TRBJ1-2; D remains unclear. The CDR3 totals 16 residues. V lost 7 bases and J 6 bases, leaving 24 bases between the germline ends. Germline lookup yields CDR1 SEHNR and CDR2 FQNEAQ (reference sequence). CDR3 protein: CASIPSPAGIKDGYTF. The CDR3 DNA is TGTGCCAGCATCCCCTCCCCGGCAGGTATTAAGGATGGCTACACCTTC.

This clonotype was recorded at least ten times. V is TRBV6-2 or TRBV6-3 and J is TRBJ2-1; tentative D call: TRBD2 (5 bases). The CDR3 sequence is 14 residues long. Germline values: CDR1 MNHEY, CDR2 SVGEGT. V was clipped by 6 bases and J by 4 bases, with 13 bases between them. The CDR3: CASSPGADYNEQFF. CDR3 nucleotides: TGTGCCAGCAGCCCAGGAGCGGATTACAATGAGCAGTTCTTC.

This clonotype has at least ten counts. The chain recombines TRBV2 with TRBJ1-3; D possibly corresponds to TRBD1 (6 bases). Trimming removed 6 bases at V and 2 bases at J, with 11 bases between. Per the germline V gene, CDR1 is SNHLY and CDR2 is FYNNEI. The CDR3 runs to 14 residues. Here the CDR3 reads CASRPQGPGNTIYF. CDR3 DNA: TGTGCCAGCAGACCACAGGGACCTGGAAACACCATATATTTT.

The table lists this clonotype with many counts. This chain links TRBV7-2 with TRBJ1-5; D is unclear. There are 13 residues in the CDR3. Germline assignment: CDR1 SGHTA and CDR2 FQGNSA. Trimming removed 5 bases at V and 7 bases at J, with 12 bases between. The CDR3 DNA reads as TGTGCCAGCAGCGGAAGGCGGGAACAGCCCCAGCATTTT. It encodes CASSGRREQPQHF.

Ten or more counts support this clonotype. The rearrangement links TRBV10-3 to TRBJ1-1; D unresolved. Trimming left V 7 bases short and J 0 bases short, with 12 bases between. There are 14 residues in the CDR3. The germline V gene has CDR1 ENHRY and CDR2 SYGVKD. Here the CDR3 DNA reads TGTGCCATCACCGACGACAAAGTGAACACTGAAGCTTTCTTT. Encoded protein: CAITDDKVNTEAFF.

At least ten counts were recorded for this clonotype. For the CDR3, the DNA is TGTGCCAGCAACACAGGGGGGGTGAACACTGAAGCTTTCTTT. Its protein product is CASNTGGVNTEAFF. V is TRBV5-5 and J is TRBJ1-1; 8 bases match TRBD1. The V gene end was trimmed by 6 bases and the J gene end by 0 bases; junction bases not matched to a gene: 4. The germline V gene has CDR1 SGHKS and CDR2 YYEKEE (reference sequence). CDR3 length: 14 amino acids.

This clonotype has at least ten counts. The V and J genes are TRBV6-5 and TRBJ1-1; D gene uncertain. This CDR3 region has 14 residues. Trimming shortened V by 3 bases and J by 2 bases, and 10 bases separated the two germline ends. Germline V gene lookup returns CDR1 MNHEY and CDR2 SVGAGI. The CDR3 is CASSYSNGNTEAFF. The CDR3 DNA sequence: TGTGCCAGCAGTTATTCAAACGGAAACACTGAAGCTTTCTTT.

This clonotype came up many times. The chain joins TRBV11-2 to TRBJ1-2; D uncertain. Trimming stripped 0 bases from V and 4 bases from J, with 9 bases between. Germline V gene sequence: CDR1 SGHAT, CDR2 FQNNGV. This CDR3 has 14 amino acids. The CDR3 here is CASSLDRISYGYTF. The CDR3 nucleotides are TGTGCCAGCAGCTTAGACAGGATATCCTATGGCTACACCTTC.